This T cell receptor (beta chain) appears in the sequencing data of a study of PD-1 blockade in classical Hodgkin lymphoma. Study-wide results and caveats: Patients newly diagnosed and complete responders had comparable baseline diversity. Reports indicated that newly diagnosed patients had lower baseline TCR diversity than healthy donors did. Individuals who commenced nivolumab within less than 1 year of ASCT were excluded.

With respect to this clone: Its target is not known.

The CDR3 runs to 13 residues. Germline V CDR1 and CDR2: MGHDK, SYGVNS. Deletions cut 7 bases from V and 10 bases from J, with 17 bases between. Each patient's relapse followed autologous stem cell transplantation, and brentuximab vedotin exposure varied. When best responses were assessed, they were complete response, partial response or progressive disease. Assay used: immunoSEQ multiplex PCR; TCRdb lists only in-frame clones, some missing. The sample shows about 14,000 clones, around 80% of them seen only once. The specimen comprised peripheral blood mononuclear cells (PBMCs), sampled before the second cycle of nivolumab. This sequence was found in a human donor with classical Hodgkin lymphoma. This rearrangement joins TRBV25-1 to TRBJ2-1; D is possibly TRBD1 (5 bases). CDR3 amino acids: CASTPGMVVEQFF. The CDR3 DNA reads TGTGCCAGCACCCCAGGGATGGTCGTCGAGCAGTTCTTC. Full variable domain (missing parts from reference TRBV25-1 and TRBJ2-1): EADIYQTPRYLVIGTGKKITLECSQTMGHDKMYWYQQDPGMELHLIHYSYGVNSTEKGDLSSESTVSRIRTEHFPLTLESARPSHTSQYLCASTPGMVVEQFFGPGTRLTVL.